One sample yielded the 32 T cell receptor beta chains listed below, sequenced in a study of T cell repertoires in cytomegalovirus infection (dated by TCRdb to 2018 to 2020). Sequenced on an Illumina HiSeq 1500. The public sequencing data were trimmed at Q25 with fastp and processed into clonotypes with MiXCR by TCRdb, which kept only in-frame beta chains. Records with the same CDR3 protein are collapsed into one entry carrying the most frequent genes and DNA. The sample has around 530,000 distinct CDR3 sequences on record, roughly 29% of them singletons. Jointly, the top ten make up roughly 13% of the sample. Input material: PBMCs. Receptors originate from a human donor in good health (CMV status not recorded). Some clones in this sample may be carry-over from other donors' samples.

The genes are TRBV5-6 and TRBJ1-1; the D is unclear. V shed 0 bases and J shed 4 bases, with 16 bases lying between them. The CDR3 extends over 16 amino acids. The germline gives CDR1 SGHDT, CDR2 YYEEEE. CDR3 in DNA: TGTGCCAGCAGCTTGGGGCCAGCAGCTCAGAGCACTGAAGCTTTCTTT. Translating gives CASSLGPAAQSTEAFF.

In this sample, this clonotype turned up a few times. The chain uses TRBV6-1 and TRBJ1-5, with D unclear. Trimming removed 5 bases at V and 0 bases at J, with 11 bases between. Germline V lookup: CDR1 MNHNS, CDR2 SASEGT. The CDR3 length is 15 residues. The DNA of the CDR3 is TGTGCCAGCAGTCTCAGGAGCTATAGCAATCAGCCCCAGCATTTT. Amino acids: CASSLRSYSNQPQHF.

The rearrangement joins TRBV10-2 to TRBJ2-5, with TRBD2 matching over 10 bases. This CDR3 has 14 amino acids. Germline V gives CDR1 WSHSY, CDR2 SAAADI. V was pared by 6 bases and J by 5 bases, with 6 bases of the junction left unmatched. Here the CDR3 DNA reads TGCGCCAGCAGCCTAGCGGGAGCGGTGGAGACCCAGTACTTC. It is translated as CASSLAGAVETQYF.

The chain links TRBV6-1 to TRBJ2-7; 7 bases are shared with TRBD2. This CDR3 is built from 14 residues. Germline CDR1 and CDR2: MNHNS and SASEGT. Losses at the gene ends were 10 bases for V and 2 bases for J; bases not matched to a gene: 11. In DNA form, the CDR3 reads TGTGCCACTACAACCTACGGGAGGACCTACGAGCAGTACGTC. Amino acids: CATTTYGRTYEQYV.

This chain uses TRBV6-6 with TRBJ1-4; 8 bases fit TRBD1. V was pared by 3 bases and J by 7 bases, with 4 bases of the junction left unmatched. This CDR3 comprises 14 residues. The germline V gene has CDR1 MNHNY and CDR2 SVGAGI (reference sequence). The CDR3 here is CASSYSGGREKLFF. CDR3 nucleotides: TGTGCCAGCAGTTATTCAGGGGGCCGTGAAAAACTGTTTTTT.

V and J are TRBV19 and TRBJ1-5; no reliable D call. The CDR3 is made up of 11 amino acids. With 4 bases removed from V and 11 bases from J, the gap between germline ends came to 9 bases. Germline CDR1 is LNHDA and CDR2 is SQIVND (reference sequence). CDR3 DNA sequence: TGTGCCAGTAGTACCCGAGGATCCCAGCATTTT. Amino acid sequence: CASSTRGSQHF.

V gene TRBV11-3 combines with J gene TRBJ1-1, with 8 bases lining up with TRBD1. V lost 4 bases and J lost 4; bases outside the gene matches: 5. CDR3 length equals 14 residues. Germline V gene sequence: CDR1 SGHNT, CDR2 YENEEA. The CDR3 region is CASSSGQVATEAFF. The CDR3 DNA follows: TGTGCCAGCAGCTCGGGACAGGTAGCCACTGAAGCTTTCTTT.

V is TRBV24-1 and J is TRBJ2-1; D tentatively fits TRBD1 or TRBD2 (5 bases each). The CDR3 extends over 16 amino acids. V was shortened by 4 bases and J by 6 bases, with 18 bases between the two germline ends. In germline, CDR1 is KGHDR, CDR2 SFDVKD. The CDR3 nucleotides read TGTGCCACCAGTGACCGGGACCGTAGCCTAGGCAATGAGCAGTTCTTC. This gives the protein CATSDRDRSLGNEQFF.

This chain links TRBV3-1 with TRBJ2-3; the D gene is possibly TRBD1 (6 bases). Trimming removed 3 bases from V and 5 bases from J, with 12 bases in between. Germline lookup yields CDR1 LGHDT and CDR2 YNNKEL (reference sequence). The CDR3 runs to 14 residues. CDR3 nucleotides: TGTGCCAGCAGCCACCCAGGGGTCGGAGATACGCAGTATTTT. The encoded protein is CASSHPGVGDTQYF.

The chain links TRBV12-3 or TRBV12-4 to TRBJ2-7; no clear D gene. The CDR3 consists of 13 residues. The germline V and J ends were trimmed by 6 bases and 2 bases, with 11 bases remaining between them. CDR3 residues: CASRKTPAYEQYF. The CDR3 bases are TGTGCCAGCAGGAAGACTCCAGCCTACGAGCAGTACTTC.

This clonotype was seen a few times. The CDR3 coding sequence is TGTGCCAGCAGTGCCCCGACAACGGGCTCCTACGAGCAGTACTTC. This sequence encodes CASSAPTTGSYEQYF. The rearrangement uses TRBV28 and TRBJ2-7, with D hard to call. Trimming removed 5 bases from V and 0 bases from J, with 14 bases in between. There are 15 residues in the CDR3. CDR1 is MDHEN and CDR2 is SYDVKM in the germline V gene.

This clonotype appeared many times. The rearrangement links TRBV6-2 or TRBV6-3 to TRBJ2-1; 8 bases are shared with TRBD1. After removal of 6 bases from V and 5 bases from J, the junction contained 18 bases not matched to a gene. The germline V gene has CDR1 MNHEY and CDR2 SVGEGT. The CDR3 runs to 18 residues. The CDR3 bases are TGTGCCAGCAGCGTCCTCCTCCAGTCGTACAGGGGGGACAATGAGCAGTTCTTC. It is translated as CASSVLLQSYRGDNEQFF.

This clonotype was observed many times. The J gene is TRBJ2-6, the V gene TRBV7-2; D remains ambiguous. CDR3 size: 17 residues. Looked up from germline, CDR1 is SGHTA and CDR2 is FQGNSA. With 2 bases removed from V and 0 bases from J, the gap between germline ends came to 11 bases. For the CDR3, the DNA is TGTGCCAGCAGCTTAAGACTTATGGCCTCTGGGGCCAACGTCCTGACTTTC. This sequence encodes CASSLRLMASGANVLTF.

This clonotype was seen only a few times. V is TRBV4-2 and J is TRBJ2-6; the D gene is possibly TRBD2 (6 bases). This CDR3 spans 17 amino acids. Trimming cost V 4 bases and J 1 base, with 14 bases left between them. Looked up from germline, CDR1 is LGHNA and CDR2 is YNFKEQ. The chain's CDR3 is CASSPSRRDSGANVLTF. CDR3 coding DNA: TGTGCCAGCAGCCCTAGTAGGAGGGATTCTGGGGCCAACGTCCTGACTTTC.

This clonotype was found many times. As DNA, the CDR3 is TGTGCCAGCAGTTTGTCAGGGGACCGTGGGGCCAACGTCCTGACTTTC. Translating it yields CASSLSGDRGANVLTF. The V call is TRBV12-3 or TRBV12-4, the J call TRBJ2-6; D perhaps matches TRBD1 (6 bases). The CDR3 has 16 residues. The V and J ends lost 3 bases and 3 bases respectively, with 12 bases between them.

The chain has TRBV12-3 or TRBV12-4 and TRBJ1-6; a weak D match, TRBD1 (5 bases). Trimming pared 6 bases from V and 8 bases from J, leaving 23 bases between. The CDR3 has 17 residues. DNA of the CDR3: TGTGCCAGCAGGGCCATCGGTCGGTCAGGGTTAGATTCACCCCTCCACTTT. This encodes CASRAIGRSGLDSPLHF.

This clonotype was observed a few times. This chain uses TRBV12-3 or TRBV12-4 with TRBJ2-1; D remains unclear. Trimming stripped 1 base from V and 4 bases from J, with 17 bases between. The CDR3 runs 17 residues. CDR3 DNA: TGTGCCAGCAGTTTAGGGGCTCTCGTACGCGTGTACAATGAGCAGTTCTTC. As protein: CASSLGALVRVYNEQFF.

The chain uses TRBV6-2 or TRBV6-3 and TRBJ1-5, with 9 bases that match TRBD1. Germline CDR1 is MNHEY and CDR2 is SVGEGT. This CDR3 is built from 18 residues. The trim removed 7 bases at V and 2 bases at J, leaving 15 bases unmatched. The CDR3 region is CASTARGQGGLGNQPQHF. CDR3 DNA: TGTGCCAGCACCGCACGGGGACAGGGTGGTTTGGGCAATCAGCCCCAGCATTTT.

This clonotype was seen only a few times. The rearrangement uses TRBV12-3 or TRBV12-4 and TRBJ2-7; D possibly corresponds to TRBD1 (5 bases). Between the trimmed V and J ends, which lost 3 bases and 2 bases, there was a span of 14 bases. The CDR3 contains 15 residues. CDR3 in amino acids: CASSFSGAAPYEQYF. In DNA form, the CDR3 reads TGTGCCAGCAGTTTCAGTGGGGCGGCCCCCTACGAGCAGTACTTC.

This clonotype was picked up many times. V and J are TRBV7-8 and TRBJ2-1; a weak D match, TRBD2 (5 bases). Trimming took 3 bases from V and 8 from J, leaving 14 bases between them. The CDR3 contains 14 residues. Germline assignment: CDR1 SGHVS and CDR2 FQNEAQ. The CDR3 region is CASSFLARMDEQFF. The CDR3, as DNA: TGTGCCAGCAGCTTCCTAGCCAGGATGGATGAGCAGTTCTTC.

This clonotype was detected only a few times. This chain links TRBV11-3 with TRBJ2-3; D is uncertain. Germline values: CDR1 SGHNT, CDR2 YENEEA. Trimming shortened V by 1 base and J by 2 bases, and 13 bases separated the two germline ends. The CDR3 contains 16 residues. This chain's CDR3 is CASSLGNSQVTDTQYF. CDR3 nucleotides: TGTGCCAGCAGCTTAGGGAACAGCCAGGTCACAGATACGCAGTATTTT. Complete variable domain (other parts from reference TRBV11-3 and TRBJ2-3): EAGVVQSPRYKIIEKKQPVAFWCNPISGHNTLYWYLQNLGQGPELLIRYENEEAVDDSQLPKDRFSAERLKGVDSTLKIQPAELGDSAVYLCASSLGNSQVTDTQYFGPGTRLTVL.

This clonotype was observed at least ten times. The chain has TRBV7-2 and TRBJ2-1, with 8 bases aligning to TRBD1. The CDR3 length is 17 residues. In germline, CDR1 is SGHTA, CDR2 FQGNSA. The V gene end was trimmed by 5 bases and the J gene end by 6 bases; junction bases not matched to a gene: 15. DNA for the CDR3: TGTGCCAGCAGCCGTCAGGGGGCGGTCCTACTCCCCAATGAGCAGTTCTTC. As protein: CASSRQGAVLLPNEQFF.

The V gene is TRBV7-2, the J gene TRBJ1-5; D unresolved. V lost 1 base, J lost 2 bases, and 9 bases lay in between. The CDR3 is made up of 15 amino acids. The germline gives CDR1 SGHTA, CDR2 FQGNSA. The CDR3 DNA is TGTGCCAGCAGCTTAGACGGGCCGGGCAATCAGCCCCAGCATTTT. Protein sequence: CASSLDGPGNQPQHF.

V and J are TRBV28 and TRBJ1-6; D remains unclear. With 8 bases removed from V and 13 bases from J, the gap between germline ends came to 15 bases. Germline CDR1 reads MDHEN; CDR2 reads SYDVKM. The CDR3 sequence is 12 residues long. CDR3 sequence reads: CASGPGQEPLHF. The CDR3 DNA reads TGTGCCAGCGGACCGGGCCAAGAGCCCCTCCACTTT.

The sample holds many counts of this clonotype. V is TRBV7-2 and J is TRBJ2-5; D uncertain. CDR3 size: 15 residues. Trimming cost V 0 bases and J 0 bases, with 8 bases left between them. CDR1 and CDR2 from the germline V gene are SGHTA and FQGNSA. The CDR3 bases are TGTGCCAGCAGCTTAGCGCTGGGGTACCAAGAGACCCAGTACTTC. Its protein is CASSLALGYQETQYF.

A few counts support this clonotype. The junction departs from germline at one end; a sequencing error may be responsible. The CDR3, as DNA: TGTGCTAGCAGCTTACGGGGGCTACACCAAGAGACCCAGTACTTC. It codes for CASSLRGLHQETQYF. The rearrangement uses TRBV7-6 and TRBJ2-5; D may correspond to TRBD1 or TRBD2 (6 bases each). The CDR3 loop spans 15 amino acids. From germline, CDR1 is SGHVS and CDR2 FNYEAQ.

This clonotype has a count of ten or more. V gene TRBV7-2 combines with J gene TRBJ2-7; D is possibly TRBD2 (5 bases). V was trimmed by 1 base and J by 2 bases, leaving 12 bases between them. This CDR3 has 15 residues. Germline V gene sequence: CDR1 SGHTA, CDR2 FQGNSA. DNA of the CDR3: TGTGCCAGCAGCTTAGGTCAGAGCGGAGCCTACGAGCAGTACTTC. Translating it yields CASSLGQSGAYEQYF.

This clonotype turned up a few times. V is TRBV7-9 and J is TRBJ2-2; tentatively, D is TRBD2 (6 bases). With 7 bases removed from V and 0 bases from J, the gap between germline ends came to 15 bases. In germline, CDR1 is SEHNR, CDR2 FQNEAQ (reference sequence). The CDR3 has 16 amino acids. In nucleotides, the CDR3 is TGTGCCAGCACCGCGGGGCACCCTCCGAACACCGGGGAGCTGTTTTTT. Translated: CASTAGHPPNTGELFF.

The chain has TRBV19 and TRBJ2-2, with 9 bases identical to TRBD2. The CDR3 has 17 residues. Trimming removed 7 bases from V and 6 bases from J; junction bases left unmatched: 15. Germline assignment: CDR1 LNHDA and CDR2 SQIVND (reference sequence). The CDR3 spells CASTPRTGTSSAGELFF. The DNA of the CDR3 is TGTGCCAGTACCCCAAGGACCGGGACTAGCTCGGCCGGGGAGCTGTTTTTT.

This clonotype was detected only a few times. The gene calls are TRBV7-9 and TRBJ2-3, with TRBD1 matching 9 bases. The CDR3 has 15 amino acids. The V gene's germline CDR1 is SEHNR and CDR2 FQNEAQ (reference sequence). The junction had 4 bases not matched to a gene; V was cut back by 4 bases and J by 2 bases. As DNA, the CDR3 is TGTGCCAGCAGCTATCGGACAGGGGTCACAGATACGCAGTATTTT. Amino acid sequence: CASSYRTGVTDTQYF.

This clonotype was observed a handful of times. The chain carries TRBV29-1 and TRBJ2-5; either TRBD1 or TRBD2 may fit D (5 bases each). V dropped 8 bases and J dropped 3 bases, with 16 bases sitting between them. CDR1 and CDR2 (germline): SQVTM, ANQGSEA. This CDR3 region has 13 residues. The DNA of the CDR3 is TGCAGCTCCACCCTCGGGGCGGAAGAGACCCAGTACTTC. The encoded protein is CSSTLGAEETQYF.

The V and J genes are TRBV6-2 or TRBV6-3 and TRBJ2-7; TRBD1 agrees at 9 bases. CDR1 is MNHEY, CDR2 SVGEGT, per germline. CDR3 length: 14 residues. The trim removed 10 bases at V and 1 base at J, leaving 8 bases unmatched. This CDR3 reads CATTLGQGSYEQYV. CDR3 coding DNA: TGTGCCACCACCCTAGGACAGGGGTCCTACGAGCAGTACGTC.